The next 16 T cell receptor beta chains were all read from a single sample in a study of T cell responses to AZD1222 COVID-19 vaccine. Here immunoSEQ multiplex PCR was the method, and the copy in TCRdb shows in-frame clones only, minus some. The repertoire holds approximately 150,000 clones, with just under 95% as singletons. The sample in question was peripheral blood, obtained on day 0 of AZD1222 vaccination. The source is an adult in good health.

V usage is TRBV4-1 and J usage is TRBJ2-2; 12 bases line up with TRBD1. Germline trimming cut 4 bases from V and 0 bases from J; bases unmatched to any gene: 6. The CDR3 runs 18 residues. Germline lookup yields CDR1 MGHRA and CDR2 YSYEKL. This CDR3 reads CASSRSGQGAPNTGELFF. The CDR3, as DNA: TGCGCCAGCAGCCGTTCGGGACAGGGGGCTCCGAACACCGGGGAGCTGTTTTTT.

CDR3 sequence (DNA): TGTGCCAGCAGTTCGATTCCGGGGTCCAATCAGCCCCAGCATTTT. It translates to CASSSIPGSNQPQHF. The J gene is TRBJ1-5, the V gene TRBV6-5; no clear D. The CDR3 covers 15 residues. The V gene's germline CDR1 is MNHEY and CDR2 SVGAGI. Trimming took off 4 bases at V and 3 bases at J, with 13 bases between the two ends.

On this clone: The identical CDR3 is also encoded by other nucleotide sequences in the sample. J is TRBJ1-4 and V is TRBV28; D may be TRBD1 (5 bases). The CDR3 spans 14 residues. The V and J ends lost 2 bases and 2 bases respectively, with 6 bases between them. Germline V gene sequence: CDR1 MDHEN, CDR2 SYDVKM. CDR3 coding DNA: TGTGCCAGCAGTTTAGGGGGGACTAATGAAAAACTGTTTTTT. Translated: CASSLGGTNEKLFF.

CDR3 sequence (DNA): TGTGCCAGTAGTGTTCGACAGGGAGTGCAAGAGACCCAGTACTTC. Translating gives CASSVRQGVQETQYF. J is TRBJ2-5 and V is TRBV19, with 7 bases aligning to TRBD1. Losses at the gene ends were 5 bases for V and 2 bases for J; bases not matched to a gene: 8. The CDR3 runs 15 residues. In germline, CDR1 is LNHDA, CDR2 SQIVND (reference sequence).

V usage is TRBV4-1 and J usage is TRBJ2-5, with D possibly matching TRBD2 (6 bases). This CDR3 region has 15 residues. Germline CDR1 is MGHRA and CDR2 is YSYEKL. V was shortened by 4 bases and J by 4 bases, with 16 bases between the two germline ends. The CDR3 is CASSLGPGEVETQYF. The CDR3 bases are TGCGCCAGCAGCCTGGGCCCCGGGGAGGTAGAGACCCAGTACTTC.

The chain employs TRBV30 and TRBJ1-1; 7 bases are shared with TRBD1. This CDR3 region has 12 residues. J gave up 5 bases and V 4 bases, and 4 bases lay outside the gene matches. Germline V gene data show CDR1 as GTSNPN and CDR2 as SVGIG (reference sequence). CDR3 sequence reads: CAWTQGGTEAFF. The CDR3 DNA reads as TGTGCCTGGACTCAGGGGGGGACTGAAGCTTTCTTT.

This clone was found once. The chain is built from TRBV2 and TRBJ2-5; TRBD1 aligns across 9 bases. Germline V gives CDR1 SNHLY, CDR2 FYNNEI. Unmatched junction bases numbered 6, after V lost 8 bases and J lost 5 bases. The CDR3 has 13 amino acids. The CDR3 sequence: CASADRGPETQYF. In DNA form, the CDR3 reads TGTGCCAGCGCGGACAGGGGACCTGAGACCCAGTACTTC. The variable domain in full, completed from reference TRBV2 and TRBJ2-5, reads EPEVTQTPSHQVTQMGQEVILRCVPISNHLYFYWYRQILGQKVEFLVSFYNNEISEKSEIFDDQFSVERPDGSNFTLKIRSTKLEDSAMYFCASADRGPETQYFGPGTRLLVL.

The chain is built from TRBV28 and TRBJ1-6, with D hard to call. The CDR3 covers 13 residues. V was trimmed by 3 bases and J by 13 bases, leaving 13 bases between them. Germline V gene data show CDR1 as MDHEN and CDR2 as SYDVKM. CDR3 nucleotide sequence: TGTGCCAGCAGTTTTCCCGGTATCTCGCCCCTCCACTTT. Translating it yields CASSFPGISPLHF.

The chain uses TRBV5-1 and TRBJ2-1, with 9 bases that match TRBD1. This CDR3 comprises 15 residues. Trimming at V came to 0 bases and at J to 3 bases, leaving 1 base not matched to a gene. The germline V gene has CDR1 SGHRS and CDR2 YFSETQ. The CDR3 loop reads CASSLGTGDYNEQFF. CDR3 nucleotides: TGCGCCAGCAGCTTGGGGACAGGGGACTACAATGAGCAGTTCTTC.

This clone has a single count. The chain carries TRBV6-2 or TRBV6-3 and TRBJ1-2; no definite D call. Germline lookup yields CDR1 MNHEY and CDR2 SVGEGT. This CDR3 is 12 amino acids long. Trimming shortened V by 3 bases and J by 7 bases, and 9 bases separated the two germline ends. Written as DNA, the CDR3 is TGTGCCAGCAGTTATCAGCGAGGTGGCTACACCTTC. This gives the protein CASSYQRGGYTF.

The chain carries TRBV30 and TRBJ1-5; D remains unclear. V lost 0 bases to trimming and J lost 3 bases, with 6 bases between them. Germline V gives CDR1 GTSNPN, CDR2 SVGIG (reference sequence). The CDR3 runs 13 residues. The chain's CDR3 is CAWSVRTNQPQHF. CDR3 bases: TGTGCCTGGAGTGTACGGACCAATCAGCCCCAGCATTTT. The full variable domain, in which reference TRBV30 and TRBJ1-5 provide the parts outside the CDR3, is SQTIHQWPATLVQPVGSPLSLECTVEGTSNPNLYWYRQAAGRGLQLLFYSVGIGQISSEVPQNLSASRPQDRQFILSSKKLLLSDSGFYLCAWSVRTNQPQHFGDGTRLSIL.

The J gene is TRBJ2-2, the V gene TRBV3-1 (or the pseudogene TRBV3-2); D gene uncertain. Germline values: CDR1 LGHDT, CDR2 YNNKEL (reference sequence). V lost 5 bases and J 0 bases, leaving 19 bases between the germline ends. There are 18 residues in the CDR3. The CDR3 reads CASSEYSSRFTNTGELFF. DNA of the CDR3: TGTGCCAGCAGCGAATACTCTAGTCGCTTCACGAACACCGGGGAGCTGTTTTTT.

V and J are TRBV4-2 and TRBJ2-2; D assignment may be TRBD1 or TRBD2 (6 bases each). Looked up from germline, CDR1 is LGHNA and CDR2 is YNFKEQ. The germline V and J ends were trimmed by 3 bases and 3 bases, with 17 bases remaining between them. The CDR3 length is 17 residues. The CDR3 nucleotides are TGTGCCAGCAGCCAGTCCCGGGGGCGGGTGGACACCGGGGAGCTGTTTTTT. Translated, it gives CASSQSRGRVDTGELFF.

Only one count was recorded for this clone. This chain links TRBV6-5 with TRBJ1-2, with D possibly matching TRBD1 (5 bases). This CDR3 spans 14 amino acids. Trimming left V 0 bases short and J 14 bases short, with 19 bases between. Germline CDR1 and CDR2: MNHEY and SVGAGI. The CDR3 spells CASSYSPGTGGATF. The CDR3 DNA sequence: TGTGCCAGCAGTTACTCGCCAGGGACCGGTGGGGCGACCTTC.

This clone was recorded a few times. The chain combines TRBV7-8 with TRBJ1-4; D gene ambiguous. This CDR3 comprises 21 residues. Germline CDR1 is SGHVS and CDR2 is FQNEAQ. V was cut by 4 bases and J by 8 bases, with 35 bases left in between. CDR3 region: CASSCSTRSVGPRSVKEKLFF. The CDR3 DNA reads as TGTGCCAGCAGCTGTTCCACTCGGAGCGTCGGACCCAGATCCGTTAAGGAAAAACTGTTTTTT. Complete variable domain (other parts from reference TRBV7-8 and TRBJ1-4): GAGVSQSPRYKVAKRGQDVALRCDPISGHVSLFWYQQALGQGPEFLTYFQNEAQLDKSGLPSDRFFAERPEGSVSTLKIQRTQQEDSAVYLCASSCSTRSVGPRSVKEKLFFGSGTQLSVL.

The chain has TRBV6-1 and TRBJ2-5; 7 bases agree with TRBD2. The germline gives CDR1 MNHNS, CDR2 SASEGT. With 0 bases clipped from V and 2 bases from J, the junction kept 18 bases outside the gene matches. The CDR3 totals 20 residues. This chain's CDR3 is CASSEAPPAPLGGEQETQYF. The CDR3 nucleotides read TGTGCCAGCAGTGAAGCGCCCCCAGCGCCCTTGGGGGGGGAGCAAGAGACCCAGTACTTC.